This T cell receptor beta chain was identified in a study of cytomegalovirus exposure and HLA in healthy donors. Study observations and caveats: Among TCR beta chains, those listed as cytomegalovirus-associated numbered around 180. In a later analysis, HLA-associated beta chains showed higher expansion and lower generation probabilities than comparable chains. The authors later linked a missense DCLRE1C variant to TCR beta V- and J-gene trimming.

With respect to this clone: Its antigen is undetermined.

This CDR3 spans 16 amino acids. Trimming pared 5 bases from V and 0 bases from J, leaving 14 bases between. The germline V gene has CDR1 SGHVS and CDR2 FQNEAQ. Whereas donors were nominally healthy upon sampling, unrecorded immune exposures were probable. Primers: 60 Vbeta forward and 13 Jbeta reverse. Generated by immunoSEQ multiplex PCR, the TCRdb table keeps only in-frame clones and is missing some. The table has about 130,000 clones, approximately 69% seen once. This sequence was found in a man in his forties in good health and CMV-seropositive. Sequencing was carried out using PBMCs. The chain recombines TRBV7-8 with TRBJ1-5; D remains ambiguous. CDR3 protein: CASSPGEAYSNQPQHF. The DNA for the CDR3 is TGTGCCAGCAGCCCCGGGGAGGCATATAGCAATCAGCCCCAGCATTTT.